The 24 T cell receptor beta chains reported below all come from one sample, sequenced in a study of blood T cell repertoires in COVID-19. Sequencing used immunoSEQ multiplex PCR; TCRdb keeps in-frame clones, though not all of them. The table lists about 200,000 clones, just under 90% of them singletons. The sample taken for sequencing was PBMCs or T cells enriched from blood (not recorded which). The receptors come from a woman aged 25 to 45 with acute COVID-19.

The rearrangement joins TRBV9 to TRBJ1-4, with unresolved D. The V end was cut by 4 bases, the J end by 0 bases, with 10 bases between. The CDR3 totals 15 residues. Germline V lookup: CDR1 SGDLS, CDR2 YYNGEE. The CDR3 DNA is TGTGCCAGCAGCAGACACAGAGCAACTAATGAAAAACTGTTTTTT. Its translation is CASSRHRATNEKLFF.

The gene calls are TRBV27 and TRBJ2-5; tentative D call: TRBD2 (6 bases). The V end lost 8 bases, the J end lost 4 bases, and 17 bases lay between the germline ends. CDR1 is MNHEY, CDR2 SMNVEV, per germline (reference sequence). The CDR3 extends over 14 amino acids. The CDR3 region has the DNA TGTGCCAGCGGAAAGGCGGGACCCCTAGAGACCCAGTACTTC. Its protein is CASGKAGPLETQYF.

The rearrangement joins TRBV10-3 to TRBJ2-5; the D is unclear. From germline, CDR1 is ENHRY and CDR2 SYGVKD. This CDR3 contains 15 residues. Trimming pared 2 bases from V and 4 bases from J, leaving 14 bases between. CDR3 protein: CAISEGRRSGETQYF. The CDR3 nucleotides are TGTGCCATCAGTGAGGGCCGGAGATCTGGAGAGACCCAGTACTTC.

The CDR3, as DNA: TGTGCCAGCAGCCCCTCGGGGACAGGGCATTCACCCCTCCACTTT. Translating it yields CASSPSGTGHSPLHF. The V gene is TRBV9, the J gene TRBJ1-6; 9 bases are shared with TRBD1. V dropped 4 bases and J dropped 8; count of bases not matched to a gene: 7. The germline V gene encodes CDR1 SGDLS and CDR2 YYNGEE. This CDR3 is built from 15 residues.

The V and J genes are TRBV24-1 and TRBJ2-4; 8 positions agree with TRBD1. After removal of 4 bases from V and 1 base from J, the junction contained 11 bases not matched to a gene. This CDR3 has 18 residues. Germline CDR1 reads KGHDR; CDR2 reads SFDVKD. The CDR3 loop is CATSEPGTGEGAKNIQYF. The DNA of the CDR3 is TGTGCCACCAGTGAACCCGGGACAGGTGAAGGGGCCAAAAACATTCAGTACTTC.

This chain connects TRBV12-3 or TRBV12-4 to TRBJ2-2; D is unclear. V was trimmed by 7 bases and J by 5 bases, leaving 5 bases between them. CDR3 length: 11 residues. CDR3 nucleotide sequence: TGTGCCAGCACCCTAACCGGGGAGCTGTTTTTT. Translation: CASTLTGELFF.

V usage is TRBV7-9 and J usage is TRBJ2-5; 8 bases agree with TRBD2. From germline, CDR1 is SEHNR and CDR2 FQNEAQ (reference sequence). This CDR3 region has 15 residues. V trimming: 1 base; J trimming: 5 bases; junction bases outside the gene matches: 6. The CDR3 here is CASSLVSGGVETQYF. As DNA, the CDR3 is TGTGCCAGCAGCTTAGTCAGCGGGGGTGTGGAGACCCAGTACTTC. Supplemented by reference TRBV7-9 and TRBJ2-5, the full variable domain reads DTGVSQNPRHKITKRGQNVTFRCDPISEHNRLYWYRQTLGQGPEFLTYFQNEAQLEKSRLLSDRFSAERPKGSFSTLEIQRTEQGDSAMYLCASSLVSGGVETQYFGPGTRLLVL.

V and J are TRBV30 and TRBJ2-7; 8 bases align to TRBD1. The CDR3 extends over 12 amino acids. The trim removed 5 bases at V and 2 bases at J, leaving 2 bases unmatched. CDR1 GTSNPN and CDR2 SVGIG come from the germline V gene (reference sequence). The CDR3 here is CAWSTGAYEQYF. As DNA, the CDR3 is TGTGCCTGGTCGACAGGGGCCTACGAGCAGTACTTC.

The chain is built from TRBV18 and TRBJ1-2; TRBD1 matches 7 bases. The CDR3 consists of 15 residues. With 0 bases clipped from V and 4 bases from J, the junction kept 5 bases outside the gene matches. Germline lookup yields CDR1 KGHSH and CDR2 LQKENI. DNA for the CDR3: TGTGCCAGCTCACCACCCACAGGGGCGGCCTATGGCTACACCTTC. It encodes CASSPPTGAAYGYTF.

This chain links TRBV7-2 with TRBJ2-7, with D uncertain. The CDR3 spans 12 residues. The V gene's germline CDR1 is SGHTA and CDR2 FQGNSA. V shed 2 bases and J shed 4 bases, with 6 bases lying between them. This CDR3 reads CASSLNAYEQYF. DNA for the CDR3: TGTGCCAGCAGCTTAAATGCGTACGAGCAGTACTTC.

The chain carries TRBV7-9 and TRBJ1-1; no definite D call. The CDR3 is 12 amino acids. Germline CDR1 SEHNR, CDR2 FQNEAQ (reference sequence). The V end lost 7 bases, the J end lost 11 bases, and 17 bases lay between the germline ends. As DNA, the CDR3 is TGTGCCAGCAATTCGGGAAGCCGACGGGCTTTCTTT. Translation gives CASNSGSRRAFF.

CDR3: CASSDGQGVRAFF. The CDR3 coding sequence is TGTGCCAGCAGTGACGGACAGGGGGTGCGTGCTTTCTTT. This chain connects TRBV6-2 or TRBV6-3 to TRBJ1-1; 10 positions match TRBD1. The V and J ends lost 5 bases and 11 bases, in that order; junction bases with no gene match: 8. The CDR3 loop spans 13 amino acids. Germline lookup yields CDR1 MNHEY and CDR2 SVGEGT.

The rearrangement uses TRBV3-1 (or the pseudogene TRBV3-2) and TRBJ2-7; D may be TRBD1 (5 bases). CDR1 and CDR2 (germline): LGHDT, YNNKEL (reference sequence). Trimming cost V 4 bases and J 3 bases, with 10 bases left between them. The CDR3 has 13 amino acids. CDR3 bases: TGTGCCAGCAGCCTGACAGTTCTCTACGAGCAGTACTTC. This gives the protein CASSLTVLYEQYF.

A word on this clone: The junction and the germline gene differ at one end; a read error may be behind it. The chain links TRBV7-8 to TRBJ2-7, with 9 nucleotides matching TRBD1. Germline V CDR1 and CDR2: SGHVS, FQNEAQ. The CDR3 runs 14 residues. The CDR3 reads CASSSGTGTYEQYF. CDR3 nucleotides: TGTGCCAGCAGCTCCGGGACAGGGACCTATGAGCAGTACTTC.

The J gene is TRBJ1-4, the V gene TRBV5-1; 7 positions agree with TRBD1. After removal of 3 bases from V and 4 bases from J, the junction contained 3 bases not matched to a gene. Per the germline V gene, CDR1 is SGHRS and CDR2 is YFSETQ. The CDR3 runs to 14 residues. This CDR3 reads CASSWAGGNEKLFF. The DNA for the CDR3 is TGCGCCAGCAGCTGGGCAGGGGGTAATGAAAAACTGTTTTTT.

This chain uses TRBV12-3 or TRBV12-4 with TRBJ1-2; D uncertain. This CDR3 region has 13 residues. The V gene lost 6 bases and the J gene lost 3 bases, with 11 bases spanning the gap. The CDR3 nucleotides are TGTGCCAGCAGCTTCACCCCGGACTATGGCTACACCTTC. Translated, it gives CASSFTPDYGYTF.

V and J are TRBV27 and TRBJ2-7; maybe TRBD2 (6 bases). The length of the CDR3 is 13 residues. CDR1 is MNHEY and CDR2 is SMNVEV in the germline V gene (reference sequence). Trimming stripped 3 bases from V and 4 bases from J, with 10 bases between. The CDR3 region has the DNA TGTGCCAGCAGTTTTGGGGAGGCATACGAGCAGTACTTC. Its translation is CASSFGEAYEQYF.

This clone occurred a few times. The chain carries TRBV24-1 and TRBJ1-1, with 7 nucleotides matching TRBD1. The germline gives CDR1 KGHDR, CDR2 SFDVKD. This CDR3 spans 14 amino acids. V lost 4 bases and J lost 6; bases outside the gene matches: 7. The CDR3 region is CATSEDSTGAEAFF. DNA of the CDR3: TGTGCCACCAGTGAAGACTCCACAGGGGCTGAAGCTTTCTTT.

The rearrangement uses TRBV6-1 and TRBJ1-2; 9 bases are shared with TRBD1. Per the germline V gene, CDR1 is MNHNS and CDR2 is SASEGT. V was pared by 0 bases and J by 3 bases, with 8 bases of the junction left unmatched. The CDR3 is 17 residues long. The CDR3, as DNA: TGTGCCAGCAGTGAAGCCATACGCGACAGGGGGTACTATGGCTACACCTTC. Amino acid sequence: CASSEAIRDRGYYGYTF.

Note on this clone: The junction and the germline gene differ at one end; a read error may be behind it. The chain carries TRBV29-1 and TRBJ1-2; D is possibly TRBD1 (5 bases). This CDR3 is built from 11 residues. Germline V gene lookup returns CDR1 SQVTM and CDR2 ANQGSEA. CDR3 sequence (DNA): TGCAGCGTTAAAGACAGCTATGGCTACACCTTC. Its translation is CSVKDSYGYTF.

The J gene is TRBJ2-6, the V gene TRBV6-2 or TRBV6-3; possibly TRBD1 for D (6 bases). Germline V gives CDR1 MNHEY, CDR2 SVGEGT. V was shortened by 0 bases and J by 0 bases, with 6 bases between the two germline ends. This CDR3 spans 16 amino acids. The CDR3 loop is CASSYSGGSGANVLTF. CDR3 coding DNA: TGTGCCAGCAGTTACTCAGGGGGCTCTGGGGCCAACGTCCTGACTTTC.

CDR3 DNA: TGTGCCAGCAGCAGTTACCGGGACAGAAATAACTATGGCTACACCTTC. Translated, it gives CASSSYRDRNNYGYTF. This chain links TRBV7-9 with TRBJ1-2, with TRBD1 matching over 7 bases. The V gene end was trimmed by 5 bases and the J gene end by 1 base; junction bases not matched to a gene: 10. The length of the CDR3 is 16 residues. The germline V gene has CDR1 SEHNR and CDR2 FQNEAQ (reference sequence).

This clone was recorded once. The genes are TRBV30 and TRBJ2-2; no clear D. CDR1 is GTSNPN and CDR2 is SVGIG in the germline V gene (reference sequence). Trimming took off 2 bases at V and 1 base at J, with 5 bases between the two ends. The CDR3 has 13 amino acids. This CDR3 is CAWSSGNTGELFF. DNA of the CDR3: TGTGCCTGGAGTTCAGGGAACACCGGGGAGCTGTTTTTT.

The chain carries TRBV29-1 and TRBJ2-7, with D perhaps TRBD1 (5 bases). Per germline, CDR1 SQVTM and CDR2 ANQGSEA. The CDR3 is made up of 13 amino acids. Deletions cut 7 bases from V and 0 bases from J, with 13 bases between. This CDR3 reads CSARSQGSYEQYF. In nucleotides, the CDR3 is TGCAGCGCCAGATCCCAGGGCTCCTACGAGCAGTACTTC.